This is a list of T cell receptor beta chains from one sample in a study of CD8 T cells in ankylosing spondylitis. In TCRdb, the 5' RACE reads were re-called with MiXCR into one record per CDR3 protein. The repertoire holds 250,000 or so distinct CDR3 sequences, with about 18% as singletons. The material sequenced was blood, either unsorted or a sorted T cell fraction (not recorded which). These receptors were obtained from a male donor with ankylosing spondylitis or in good health (not recorded which). Each CDR3 is given with its conserved first and last residue. D genes are given only for firm matches. Where a row states a size, it is once, few, many or the class of an expanded clone; other rows omit it.

D gene	J gene	V gene	clone size	CDR3 protein	CDR3 DNA
.	TRBJ2-7	TRBV7-9	.	CASSPRTGTEQYF	TGTGCCAGCAGCCCCCGGACGGGGACGGAGCAGTACTTC
.	TRBJ1-3	TRBV11-3	.	CASSLVRGPGFSGNTIYF	TGTGCCAGCAGCCTTGTCCGGGGGCCCGGTTTCTCTGGAAACACCATATATTTT
TRBD2	TRBJ2-3	TRBV9	few	CASSPGTSGRDADTQYF	TGTGCCAGCAGCCCTGGGACTAGCGGGAGGGACGCAGATACGCAGTATTTT
.	TRBJ2-7	TRBV18	.	CASSPSTGGGPYEQYF	TGTGCCAGCTCTCCTAGCACGGGGGGCGGCCCCTACGAGCAGTACTTC
.	TRBJ2-2	TRBV20-1	.	CSARDPMCGINTGELFF	TGCAGTGCTAGAGATCCGATGTGCGGAATTAACACCGGGGAGCTGTTTTTT
.	TRBJ2-5	TRBV6-1	.	CASTSGAGETQYF	TGTGCCAGCACGTCAGGGGCCGGAGAGACCCAGTACTTC
.	TRBJ2-1	TRBV12-3/TRBV12-4	many	CASSFGSYNEQFF	TGTGCCAGCAGTTTCGGTAGTTACAATGAGCAGTTCTTC
.	TRBJ2-2	TRBV4-1	few	CASSQRQGDTGELFF	TGCGCCAGCAGCCAACGCCAGGGCGACACCGGGGAGCTGTTTTTT
.	TRBJ2-3	TRBV20-1	.	CSASGAHGPDTQYF	TGCAGTGCTAGTGGCGCCCACGGGCCGGATACGCAGTATTTT
.	TRBJ1-1	TRBV20-1	.	CSARAQVQGGTEAFF	TGCAGTGCTAGAGCCCAGGTACAGGGTGGCACTGAAGCTTTCTTT
TRBD2	TRBJ2-7	TRBV6-2/TRBV6-3	few	CASSYRTSSTYEQYF	TGTGCCAGCAGTTACCGGACTAGCTCCACCTACGAGCAGTACTTC
TRBD2	TRBJ2-7	TRBV7-9	few	CASSPSGLSSYEQYF	TGTGCCAGCAGTCCTAGCGGGCTTAGCTCCTACGAGCAGTACTTC
TRBD1	TRBJ2-1	TRBV6-5	.	CASSYAPGTGVVSEQFF	TGTGCCAGCAGTTACGCGCCCGGGACAGGGGTGGTTAGTGAGCAGTTCTTC
TRBD2	TRBJ2-3	TRBV29-1	.	CSVRLAGGADTQYF	TGCAGCGTTCGACTAGCGGGAGGCGCAGATACGCAGTATTTT
TRBD1	TRBJ1-2	TRBV12-3/TRBV12-4	few	CASSPGTGDPNGYTF	TGTGCCAGCAGTCCCGGGACAGGGGACCCGAATGGCTACACCTTC
.	TRBJ1-1	TRBV12-3/TRBV12-4	.	CASSLGAGGSEAFF	TGTGCCAGCAGTTTAGGCGCGGGGGGCTCTGAAGCTTTCTTT
TRBD1	TRBJ2-1	TRBV29-1	few	CSVHGQGASNEQFF	TGCAGCGTCCACGGACAGGGGGCTAGCAATGAGCAGTTCTTC
.	TRBJ2-7	TRBV5-1	few	CASMSSNSYEQYF	TGCGCCAGCATGTCTAGCAACTCCTACGAGCAGTACTTC
.	TRBJ1-1	TRBV7-9	few	CASSLTTGGSPEAFF	TGTGCCAGCAGCTTAACCACAGGAGGTAGCCCTGAAGCTTTCTTT
.	TRBJ2-7	TRBV4-1	.	CASSQAPHEQYF	TGCGCCAGCAGCCAAGCCCCACACGAGCAGTACTTC
.	TRBJ1-1	TRBV3-1	once	CASHSGGSNTEAFF	TGTGCCAGCCACAGCGGAGGGTCGAACACTGAAGCTTTCTTT
.	TRBJ2-1	TRBV27	few	CASSPQGSPPGNEQFF	TGTGCCAGCAGTCCCCAAGGATCCCCCCCGGGTAATGAGCAGTTCTTC
.	TRBJ2-1	TRBV29-1	few	CSVEPPGGNEQFF	TGCAGCGTTGAACCTCCCGGGGGAAATGAGCAGTTCTTC
.	TRBJ1-2	TRBV5-1	few	CASSPSPYSYGYTF	TGCGCCAGCAGCCCGAGTCCGTACTCCTATGGCTACACCTTC
TRBD1	TRBJ2-5	TRBV7-6	few	CASSVETGEETQYF	TGTGCCAGCAGCGTGGAGACAGGGGAAGAGACCCAGTACTTC
.	TRBJ1-1	TRBV29-1	few	CSGDGGPEDTEAFF	TGCAGCGGCGACGGAGGGCCCGAGGACACTGAAGCTTTCTTT
TRBD2	TRBJ2-7	TRBV15	few	CATSRDGPSGSVDEQYF	TGTGCCACCAGCAGAGATGGTCCTAGCGGGAGCGTCGACGAGCAGTACTTC
.	TRBJ1-4	TRBV5-1	.	CASSFSTGAAEKLFF	TGCGCCAGCAGCTTTAGTACGGGCGCTGCGGAAAAACTGTTTTTT
.	TRBJ2-7	TRBV4-1	many	CASSQSEAGLPMGYEQYF	TGCGCCAGCAGCCAGTCTGAGGCAGGGCTTCCGATGGGGTACGAGCAGTACTTC
TRBD1	TRBJ2-1	TRBV28	many	CASRTGTGYNEQFF	TGTGCCAGCAGGACAGGGACGGGGTACAATGAGCAGTTCTTC
.	TRBJ2-1	TRBV15	few	CATSRDLWTEEFF	TGTGCCACCAGCAGAGATCTTTGGACAGAAGAGTTCTTC
.	TRBJ2-2	TRBV9	.	CASKSSGSGELFF	TGTGCCAGCAAGTCATCCGGGAGCGGGGAGCTGTTTTTT
.	TRBJ1-2	TRBV20-1	many	CSAQGSPNYGYTF	TGCAGTGCCCAAGGTTCTCCCAACTATGGCTACACCTTC
TRBD2	TRBJ2-1	TRBV5-6	many	CASSFLPSGEDEQFF	TGTGCCAGCAGCTTTCTCCCTAGCGGGGAAGATGAGCAGTTCTTC
.	TRBJ1-3	TRBV7-8	few	CASSSARGPDTIYF	TGTGCCAGCAGCTCCGCCCGCGGTCCGGACACCATATATTTT
TRBD2	TRBJ2-2	TRBV6-1	few	CASSTGLADTGELFF	TGTGCCAGCAGTACGGGACTAGCGGACACCGGGGAGCTGTTTTTT
.	TRBJ2-3	TRBV28	.	CASILGPAVTDTQYF	TGTGCCAGCATCCTTGGGCCGGCTGTCACAGATACGCAGTATTTT
.	TRBJ2-1	TRBV5-8	few	CASRRLSNEQFF	TGTGCCAGCAGGCGACTCTCCAATGAGCAGTTCTTC
.	TRBJ2-5	TRBV18	.	CASSSIATGTAQETQYF	TGTGCCAGCTCATCAATTGCGACGGGGACTGCACAAGAGACCCAGTACTTC
.	TRBJ2-7	TRBV5-1	.	CASSFSVRMGYEQYF	TGCGCCAGCAGCTTTTCAGTTAGGATGGGCTACGAGCAGTACTTC
.	TRBJ2-7	TRBV7-2	few	CASSWEVSYEQYF	TGTGCCAGCAGCTGGGAGGTCTCCTACGAGCAGTACTTC
.	TRBJ2-4	TRBV12-3/TRBV12-4	few	CASSLRENIQYF	TGTGCCAGCAGCCTCAGGGAAAACATTCAGTACTTC
.	TRBJ1-2	TRBV6-1	many	CASSDGGYTF	TGTGCCAGCAGTGATGGGGGCTACACCTTC
TRBD1	TRBJ2-1	TRBV6-2/TRBV6-3	.	CASSDRGRDEQFF	TGTGCCAGCAGTGACAGGGGGCGAGATGAGCAGTTCTTC
.	TRBJ2-7	TRBV27	.	CASSPRTTGSYEQYF	TGTGCCAGCAGTCCGCGAACGACAGGCTCCTACGAGCAGTACTTC
TRBD2	TRBJ2-1	TRBV15	.	CATSRDRGGSLGEQFF	TGTGCCACCAGCAGAGATCGTGGCGGGAGTCTGGGTGAGCAGTTCTTC
.	TRBJ2-1	TRBV7-3	.	CASSLDLAIPYNEQFF	TGTGCCAGCAGCTTAGACTTGGCGATCCCCTACAATGAGCAGTTCTTC
TRBD2	TRBJ2-1	TRBV12-3/TRBV12-4	few	CASSWTSGIYNEQFF	TGTGCCAGCAGTTGGACTAGCGGGATCTACAATGAGCAGTTCTTC
TRBD2	TRBJ2-7	TRBV27	.	CASAIAGATFSYEQYF	TGTGCCAGCGCCATAGCGGGAGCAACCTTTTCCTACGAGCAGTACTTC
.	TRBJ1-4	TRBV4-1	.	CASSQEGRTGEKLFF	TGCGCCAGCAGCCAAGAAGGGAGGACGGGAGAAAAACTGTTTTTT
.	TRBJ2-5	TRBV7-2	.	CASSLVAMYQETQYF	TGTGCCAGCAGCTTAGTGGCTATGTACCAAGAGACCCAGTACTTC
.	TRBJ2-1	TRBV4-1	many	CASSSLDIEQFF	TGCGCCAGCAGCTCTCTTGACATTGAGCAGTTCTTC
.	TRBJ2-7	TRBV27	.	CASSLSEGPYEQYF	TGTGCCAGCAGTTTATCTGAGGGGCCCTACGAGCAGTACTTC
.	TRBJ1-6	TRBV6-1	many	CASREGGFLETYNSPLHF	TGTGCCAGCAGGGAGGGGGGGTTTTTGGAGACCTATAATTCACCCCTCCACTTT
TRBD2	TRBJ2-1	TRBV6-5	few	CASSYLAGGRDEQFF	TGTGCCAGCAGTTACCTAGCGGGAGGCCGGGATGAGCAGTTCTTC
.	TRBJ2-2	TRBV12-3/TRBV12-4	.	CASSLVGQNTGELFF	TGTGCCAGCAGCCTTGTGGGGCAGAACACCGGGGAGCTGTTTTTT
.	TRBJ1-2	TRBV5-1	.	CASRGVDYGYTF	TGCGCCAGCCGTGGTGTTGACTATGGCTACACCTTC